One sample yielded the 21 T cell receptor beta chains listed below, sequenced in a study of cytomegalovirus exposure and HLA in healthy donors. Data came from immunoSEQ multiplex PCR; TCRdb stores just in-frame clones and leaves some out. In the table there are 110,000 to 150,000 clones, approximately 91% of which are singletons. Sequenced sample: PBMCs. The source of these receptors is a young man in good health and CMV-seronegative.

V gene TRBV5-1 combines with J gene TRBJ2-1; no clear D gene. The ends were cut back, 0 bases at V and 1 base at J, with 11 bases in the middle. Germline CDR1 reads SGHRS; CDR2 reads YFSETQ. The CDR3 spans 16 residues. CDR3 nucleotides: TGCGCCAGCAGCTTGGCGCGGTTGAGGTCCTACAATGAGCAGTTCTTC. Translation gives CASSLARLRSYNEQFF.

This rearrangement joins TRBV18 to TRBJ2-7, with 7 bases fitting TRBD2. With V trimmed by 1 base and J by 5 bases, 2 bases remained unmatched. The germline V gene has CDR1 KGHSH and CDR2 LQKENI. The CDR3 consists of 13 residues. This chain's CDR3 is CASSPRGGDEQYV. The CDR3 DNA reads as TGTGCCAGCTCACCACGTGGGGGGGACGAGCAGTACGTC.

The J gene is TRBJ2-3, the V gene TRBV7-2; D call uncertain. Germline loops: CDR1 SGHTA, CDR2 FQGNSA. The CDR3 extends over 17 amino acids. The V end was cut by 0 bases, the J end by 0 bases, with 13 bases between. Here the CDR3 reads CASSLAPVRRSTDTQYF. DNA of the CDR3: TGTGCCAGCAGCTTAGCGCCGGTCAGGCGAAGCACAGATACGCAGTATTTT.

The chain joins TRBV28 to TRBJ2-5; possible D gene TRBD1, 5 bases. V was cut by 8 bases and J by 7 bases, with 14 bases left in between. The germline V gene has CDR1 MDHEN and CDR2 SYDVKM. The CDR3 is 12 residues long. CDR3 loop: CASEGRRGTQYF. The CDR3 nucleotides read TGTGCCAGCGAAGGAAGAAGGGGGACCCAGTACTTC.

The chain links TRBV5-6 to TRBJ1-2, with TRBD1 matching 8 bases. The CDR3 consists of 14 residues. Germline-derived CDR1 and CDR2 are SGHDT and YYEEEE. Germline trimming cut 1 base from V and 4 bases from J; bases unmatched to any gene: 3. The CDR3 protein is CASSLPGGPYGYTF. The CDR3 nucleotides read TGTGCCAGCAGCTTGCCAGGGGGCCCCTATGGCTACACCTTC.

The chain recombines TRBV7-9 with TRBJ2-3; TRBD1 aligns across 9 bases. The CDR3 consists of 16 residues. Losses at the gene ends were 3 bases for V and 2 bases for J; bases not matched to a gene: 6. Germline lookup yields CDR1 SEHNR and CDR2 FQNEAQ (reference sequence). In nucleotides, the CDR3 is TGTGCCAGCAGCTTCCCACAGGGGGCCGACACAGATACGCAGTATTTT. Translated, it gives CASSFPQGADTDTQYF.

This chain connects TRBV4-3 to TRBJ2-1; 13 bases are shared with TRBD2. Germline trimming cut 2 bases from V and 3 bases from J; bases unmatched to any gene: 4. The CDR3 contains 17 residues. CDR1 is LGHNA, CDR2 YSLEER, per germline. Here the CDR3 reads CASSQTTSGRFYNEQFF. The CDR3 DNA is TGCGCCAGCAGCCAAACGACTAGCGGGAGGTTCTACAATGAGCAGTTCTTC.

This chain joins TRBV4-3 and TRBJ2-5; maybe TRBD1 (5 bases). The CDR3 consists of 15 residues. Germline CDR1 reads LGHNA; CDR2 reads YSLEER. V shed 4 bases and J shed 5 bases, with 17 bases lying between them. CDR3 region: CASSLTRAAGETQYF. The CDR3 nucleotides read TGCGCCAGCAGCCTAACCAGGGCTGCCGGGGAGACCCAGTACTTC.

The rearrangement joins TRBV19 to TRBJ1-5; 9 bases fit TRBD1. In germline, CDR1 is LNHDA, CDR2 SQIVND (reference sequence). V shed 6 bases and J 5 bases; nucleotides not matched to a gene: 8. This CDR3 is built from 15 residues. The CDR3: CASRTGTGRDQPQHF. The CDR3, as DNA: TGTGCCAGTAGAACCGGGACAGGGCGGGATCAGCCCCAGCATTTT. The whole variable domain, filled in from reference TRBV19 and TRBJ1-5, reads DGGITQSPKYLFRKEGQNVTLSCEQNLNHDAMYWYRQDPGQGLRLIYYSQIVNDFQKGDIAEGYSVSREKKESFPLTVTSAQKNPTAFYLCASRTGTGRDQPQHFGDGTRLSIL.

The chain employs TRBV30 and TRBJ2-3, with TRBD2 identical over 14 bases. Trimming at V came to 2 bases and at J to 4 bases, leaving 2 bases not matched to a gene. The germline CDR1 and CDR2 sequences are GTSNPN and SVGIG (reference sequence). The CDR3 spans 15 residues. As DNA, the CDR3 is TGTGCCTGGAGTCGACTAGCGGGGGGGCCAGATACGCAGTATTTT. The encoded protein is CAWSRLAGGPDTQYF.

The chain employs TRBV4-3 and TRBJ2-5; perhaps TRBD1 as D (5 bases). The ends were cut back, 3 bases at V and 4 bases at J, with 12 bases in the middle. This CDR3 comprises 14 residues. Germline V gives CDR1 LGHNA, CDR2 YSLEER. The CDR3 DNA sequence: TGCGCCAGCAGCCAGCAGGGTAGTAGAGAGACCCAGTACTTC. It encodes CASSQQGSRETQYF.

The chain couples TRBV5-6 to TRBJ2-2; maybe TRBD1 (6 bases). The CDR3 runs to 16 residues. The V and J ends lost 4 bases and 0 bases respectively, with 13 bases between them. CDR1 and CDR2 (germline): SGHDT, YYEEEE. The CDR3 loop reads CASSIRQVSNTGELFF. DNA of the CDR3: TGTGCCAGCAGCATACGACAGGTCTCGAACACCGGGGAGCTGTTTTTT.

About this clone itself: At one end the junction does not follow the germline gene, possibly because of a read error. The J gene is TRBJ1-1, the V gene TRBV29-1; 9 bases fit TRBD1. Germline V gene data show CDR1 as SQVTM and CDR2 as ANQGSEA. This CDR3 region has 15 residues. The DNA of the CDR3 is TGCAGCGTCGGTTCTTCCGGGACAGGGAACTCTGAAGCTTTCTTT. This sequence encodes CSVGSSGTGNSEAFF.

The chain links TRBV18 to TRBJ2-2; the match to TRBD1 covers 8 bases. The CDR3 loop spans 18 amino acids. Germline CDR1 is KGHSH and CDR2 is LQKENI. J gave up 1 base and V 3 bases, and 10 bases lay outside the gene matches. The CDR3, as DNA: TGTGCCAGCTCACCTGCCTCTACCGGGACAGGGAACACCGGGGAGCTGTTTTTT. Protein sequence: CASSPASTGTGNTGELFF. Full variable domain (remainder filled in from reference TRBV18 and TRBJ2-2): NAGVMQNPRHLVRRRGQEARLRCSPMKGHSHVYWYRQLPEEGLKFMVYLQKENIIDESGMPKERFSAEFPKEGPSILRIQQVVRGDSAAYFCASSPASTGTGNTGELFFGEGSRLTVL.

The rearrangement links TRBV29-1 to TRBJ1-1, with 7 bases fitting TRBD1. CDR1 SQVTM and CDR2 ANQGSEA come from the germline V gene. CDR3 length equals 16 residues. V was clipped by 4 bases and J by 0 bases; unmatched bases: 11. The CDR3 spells CSVVIWDSVMNTEAFF. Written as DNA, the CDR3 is TGCAGCGTTGTCATATGGGACAGCGTCATGAACACTGAAGCTTTCTTT.

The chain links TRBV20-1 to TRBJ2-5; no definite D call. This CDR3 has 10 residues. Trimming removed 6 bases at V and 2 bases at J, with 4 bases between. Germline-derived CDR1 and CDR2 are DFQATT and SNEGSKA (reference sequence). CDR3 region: CSAAQETQYF. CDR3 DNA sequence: TGCAGTGCGGCTCAAGAGACCCAGTACTTC.

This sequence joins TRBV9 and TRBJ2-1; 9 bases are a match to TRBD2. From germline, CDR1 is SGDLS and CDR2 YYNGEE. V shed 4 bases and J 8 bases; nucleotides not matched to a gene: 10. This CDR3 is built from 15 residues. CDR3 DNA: TGTGCCAGCAGCCCAGGGGGACTAGCTATCTATGAGCAGTTCTTC. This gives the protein CASSPGGLAIYEQFF.

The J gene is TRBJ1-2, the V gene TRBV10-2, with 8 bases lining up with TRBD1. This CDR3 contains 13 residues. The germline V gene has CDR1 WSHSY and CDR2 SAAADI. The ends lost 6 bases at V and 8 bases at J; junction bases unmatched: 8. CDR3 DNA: TGCGCCAGCAGCGATGACAGGGGACTCGGCTACACCTTC. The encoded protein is CASSDDRGLGYTF.

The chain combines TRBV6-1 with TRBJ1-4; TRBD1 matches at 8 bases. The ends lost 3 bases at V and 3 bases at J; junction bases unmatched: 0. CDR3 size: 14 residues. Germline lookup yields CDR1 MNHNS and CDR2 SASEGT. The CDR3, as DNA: TGTGCCAGCAGTGAGACAGGGGCTAATGAAAAACTGTTTTTT. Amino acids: CASSETGANEKLFF.

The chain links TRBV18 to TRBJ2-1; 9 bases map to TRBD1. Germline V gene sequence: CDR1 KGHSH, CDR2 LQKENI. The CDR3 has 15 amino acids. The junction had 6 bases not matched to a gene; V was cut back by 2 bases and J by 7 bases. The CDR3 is CASSPYGTGFNEQFF. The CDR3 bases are TGTGCCAGCTCACCATATGGGACAGGGTTTAATGAGCAGTTCTTC.

CDR3: CASSQTPGQGFHEQYF. The CDR3 coding sequence is TGCGCCAGCAGCCAAACCCCGGGACAGGGGTTCCACGAGCAGTACTTC. The rearrangement uses TRBV4-1 and TRBJ2-7, with 10 nucleotides matching TRBD1. This CDR3 has 16 amino acids. Germline V gene sequence: CDR1 MGHRA, CDR2 YSYEKL. The trim removed 2 bases at V and 5 bases at J, leaving 9 bases unmatched.